This T cell receptor (beta chain) was recorded in a study of T cells after posttransplantation cyclophosphamide. Study results and caveats: Skin or GI-infiltrating T cells shared few TRB sequences with blood. Donor-recipient repertoire similarity was low at 1-2 months, rising over year one. TRB clonality was highly associated with recipient CMV seropositivity and reactivation.

This CDR3 is built from 17 residues. Germline lookup yields CDR1 LNHDA and CDR2 SQIVND (reference sequence). The V and J ends lost 7 bases and 3 bases respectively, with 19 bases between them. Comments on this clone: Its antigen is currently unknown.

Sequencing was performed with immunoSEQ multiplex PCR; in TCRdb, only in-frame clones are kept and a portion is missing. The data contain about 52,000 clones, 85% to 95% of them seen just once; the ten biggest clones take up about 3%. This TCR was sampled from a woman in her twenties or thirties in good health and a related stem cell transplant donor. V and J are TRBV19 and TRBJ2-6; D is perhaps TRBD1 (6 bases). Sequencing input: PBMCs. DNA for the CDR3: TGTGCCAGTAACCGGGGCAGGGGCCGCCTTGGGGCCAACGTCCTGACTTTC. Amino acids: CASNRGRGRLGANVLTF.